This TCR beta chain appears in the sequencing data of a study of blood T cells in healthy people across ages. Findings and caveats of the study: TCR beta diversity per million T cells fell roughly linearly with age. Researchers judged that diversity estimates from one million T cells fell short of true values.

Details on this clonotype: What it binds is not known.

Investigators took approximately 10 milliliters of peripheral blood from every donor. This CDR3 region has 13 residues. Germline loops: CDR1 DFQATT, CDR2 SNEGSKA (reference sequence). V was trimmed by 4 bases and J by 7 bases, leaving 15 bases between them. The use of a sample-barcoded 5' primer and a J-beta primer mix characterized a second PCR of roughly 6 to 12 cycles. One entry per CDR3 protein, called by TCRdb with MiXCR from the 5' RACE reads. The top ten clones hold 10% to 12% of a sample with about 1.6 million distinct CDR3 sequences, roughly 30% of them seen once. The clonotype originates from a woman in her thirties in good health. This chain connects TRBV20-1 to TRBJ2-3; a weak D match, TRBD2 (5 bases). The material sequenced was blood. The DNA of the CDR3 is TGCAGTGCTAACGGTCGGAGAGGGAATACGCAGTATTTT. Its translation: CSANGRRGNTQYF.